These 15 T cell receptor beta chains came from one sample sequenced in a study of post-analysis software for immune sequencing data. Notes on the study in general: Among 5 or 6 TRBV segments more frequent in patients than controls were TRBV5-6, TRBV5-1 and TRBV20-1.

TCR beta cDNA libraries had unique molecular identifiers. TCRdb passed the PCR reads through MiXCR, listing each CDR3 protein once. The repertoire holds approximately 400,000 distinct CDR3 sequences, about a third seen once, with under 15% in the top ten. Their antigen targets remain unknown. What was sequenced was blood. These receptors were obtained from a girl aged 10 to 17 with multiple sclerosis.

This clonotype appeared many times. The chain uses TRBV7-2 and TRBJ1-2; D is possibly TRBD1 (6 bases). Germline CDR1 reads SGHTA; CDR2 reads FQGNSA. The V end was cut by 1 base, the J end by 4 bases, with 16 bases between. The CDR3 is 16 residues long. CDR3 DNA: TGTGCCAGCAGCTTAGATGTCGGCAGGGGAGGCTATGGCTACACCTTC. The encoded protein is CASSLDVGRGGYGYTF.

In this sample, this clonotype turned up a few times. The chain carries TRBV20-1 and TRBJ1-2, with 9 bases matching TRBD1. V lost 6 bases and J lost 3; bases outside the gene matches: 5. Germline CDR1 is DFQATT and CDR2 is SNEGSKA (reference sequence). This CDR3 spans 13 amino acids. CDR3 sequence (DNA): TGCAGTGCCACACAGGGGGCGGACTATGGCTACACCTTC. Encoded protein: CSATQGADYGYTF.

This clonotype turned up a few times. This chain uses TRBV7-3 with TRBJ2-3, with 8 positions matching TRBD1. Germline values: CDR1 SGHTA, CDR2 FQGTGA. With 3 bases clipped from V and 3 bases from J, the junction kept 5 bases outside the gene matches. The CDR3 runs to 15 residues. CDR3 residues: CASSFDGQGTDTQYF. Written as DNA, the CDR3 is TGTGCCAGCAGCTTCGACGGACAGGGTACAGATACGCAGTATTTT.

Only a few counts were recorded for this clonotype. This chain joins TRBV7-3 and TRBJ2-1, with TRBD2 identical over 10 bases. J was trimmed by 7 bases and V by 8 bases; bases with no gene match: 17. In germline, CDR1 is SGHTA, CDR2 FQGTGA. The CDR3 is made up of 17 amino acids. CDR3 amino acids: CASSPIVGAGGPNEQFF. CDR3 nucleotide sequence: TGTGCCAGCTCCCCCATCGTGGGAGCGGGGGGGCCTAATGAGCAGTTCTTC.

This clonotype was counted between two and nine times. The J gene is TRBJ2-3, the V gene TRBV20-1, with 7 bases matching TRBD2. This CDR3 is built from 14 residues. In germline, CDR1 is DFQATT, CDR2 SNEGSKA (reference sequence). Losses at the gene ends were 3 bases for V and 4 bases for J; bases not matched to a gene: 7. The CDR3 DNA follows: TGCAGTGCTAGGCGGGGAGGGAGCTCAGATACGCAGTATTTT. It yields the protein CSARRGGSSDTQYF.

The chain joins TRBV4-1 to TRBJ2-2; 7 nucleotides align to TRBD1. The CDR3 has 16 residues. Trimming at V came to 0 bases and at J to 1 base, leaving 2 bases not matched to a gene. Germline V lookup: CDR1 MGHRA, CDR2 YSYEKL. Written as DNA, the CDR3 is TGCGCCAGCAGCCAAGAGCGGACAGGGAACACCGGGGAGCTGTTTTTT. Its translation: CASSQERTGNTGELFF.

This chain links TRBV12-3 or TRBV12-4 with TRBJ2-1, with D perhaps matching TRBD1 (6 bases). The CDR3 has 13 amino acids. V was cut by 5 bases and J by 8 bases, with 13 bases left in between. In DNA, the CDR3 is TGTGCCAGCAGTACACAGGGTTTTGATGAGCAGTTCTTC. Translation: CASSTQGFDEQFF.

V gene TRBV20-1 combines with J gene TRBJ1-5; TRBD1 aligns across 10 bases. The CDR3 contains 14 residues. Germline V gene data show CDR1 as DFQATT and CDR2 as SNEGSKA (reference sequence). J gave up 6 bases and V 5 bases, and 7 bases lay outside the gene matches. The CDR3 DNA reads as TGCAGTGCTGTCCCCGGGACAGGGGTTCAGCCCCAGCATTTT. Amino acids: CSAVPGTGVQPQHF.

Concerning this clonotype: A junction boundary mismatches the germline segment, possibly from a read error. The chain employs TRBV3-1 and TRBJ2-5; 8 bases line up with TRBD2. This CDR3 has 16 amino acids. Per the germline V gene, CDR1 is LGHDT and CDR2 is YNNKEL (reference sequence). The CDR3 DNA is TGTGCCGGCAGCTTTATAGCGGGGTATGGAGGAGAGACCCAGTACTTC. Translation gives CAGSFIAGYGGETQYF.

The chain recombines TRBV7-2 with TRBJ2-1; D perhaps matches TRBD1 (6 bases). CDR3 length: 17 residues. The V gene's germline CDR1 is SGHTA and CDR2 FQGNSA. V dropped 4 bases and J dropped 2 bases, with 18 bases sitting between them. Written as DNA, the CDR3 is TGTGCCAGCAGCTATGACCTGGGACATCTGGCCTACAATGAGCAGTTCTTC. Amino acids: CASSYDLGHLAYNEQFF. Together with reference TRBV7-2 and TRBJ2-1, the CDR3 gives the full variable domain: GAGVSQSPSNKVTEKGKDVELRCDPISGHTALYWYRQSLGQGLEFLIYFQGNSAPDKSGLPSDRFSAERTGGSVSTLTIQRTQQEDSAVYLCASSYDLGHLAYNEQFFGPGTRLTVL.

This clonotype was found many times. The rearrangement uses TRBV15 and TRBJ2-1; D unresolved. CDR1 is LNHNV, CDR2 YYDKDF, per germline (reference sequence). The CDR3 spans 13 residues. Trimming shortened V by 10 bases and J by 5 bases, and 15 bases separated the two germline ends. As DNA, the CDR3 is TGTGCCAGCCGGACCCCCGGAGACAATGAGCAGTTCTTC. Encoded protein: CASRTPGDNEQFF.

This clonotype was seen a handful of times. The V gene is TRBV7-2, the J gene TRBJ2-3; perhaps TRBD2 as D (6 bases). CDR1 is SGHTA and CDR2 is FQGNSA in the germline V gene. The CDR3 loop spans 15 amino acids. V dropped 1 base and J dropped 0 bases, with 8 bases sitting between them. The CDR3 DNA sequence: TGTGCCAGCAGCTTAGTCGCGGGGAGCACAGATACGCAGTATTTT. Its protein is CASSLVAGSTDTQYF.

V and J are TRBV28 and TRBJ2-7; TRBD1 matches at 7 bases. Germline-derived CDR1 and CDR2 are MDHEN and SYDVKM. This CDR3 is built from 16 residues. Germline trimming cut 4 bases from V and 3 bases from J; bases unmatched to any gene: 12. CDR3 sequence: CASSSPPGQMDYEQYF. CDR3 nucleotides: TGTGCCAGCAGTTCCCCGCCGGGACAGATGGACTACGAGCAGTACTTC.

A few counts support this clonotype. For the CDR3, the DNA is TGCAGTCCCCGGGACCCCTCCGGGGGCGCGTCTGATACGCAGTATTTT. Translated, it gives CSPRDPSGGASDTQYF. The chain employs TRBV20-1 and TRBJ2-3; D tentatively fits TRBD1 or TRBD2 (6 bases each). This CDR3 is built from 16 residues. With 8 bases removed from V and 6 bases from J, the gap between germline ends came to 27 bases. CDR1 DFQATT and CDR2 SNEGSKA come from the germline V gene (reference sequence).

This clonotype came up a few times. The V and J genes are TRBV4-1 and TRBJ1-6; D unclear. Germline CDR1 and CDR2: MGHRA and YSYEKL. The CDR3 spans 11 residues. V lost 1 base and J lost 11, with 3 bases in between. The CDR3 region has the DNA TGCGCCAGCAGCCAAGGGCCACCCCTCCACTTT. This translates into CASSQGPPLHF.